Below are 5 T cell receptor beta chains sequenced from a single sample in a study of T-cell memory formation after mild COVID-19. In TCRdb, the 5' RACE reads were re-called with MiXCR into one record per CDR3 protein. The sample contains some 340,000 distinct CDR3 sequences, 10% to 15% of which appear only once. Sequenced sample: PBMCs or a T cell subset sorted from them (not recorded which). The receptor set was obtained from a man aged 18 to 30 who had mild COVID-19 (a few samples of this study predate the infection). Cell type and time point are not known.

This clonotype was seen a few times. The CDR3 DNA sequence: TGTGCCTGGAGTGCCACAGGTTTTTATGGCTACACCTTC. This sequence encodes CAWSATGFYGYTF. The genes are TRBV30 and TRBJ1-2, with D possibly being TRBD1 (5 bases). CDR1 and CDR2 from the germline V gene are GTSNPN and SVGIG (reference sequence). V was pared by 1 base and J by 5 bases, with 11 bases between. The CDR3 totals 13 residues.

This clonotype occurred many times. This rearrangement joins TRBV3-1 to TRBJ2-7; 8 positions agree with TRBD1. Trimming removed 4 bases from V and 4 bases from J; junction bases left unmatched: 9. Germline CDR1 and CDR2: LGHDT and YNNKEL (reference sequence). The CDR3 runs to 15 residues. The CDR3 is CASSPDRGQGYEQYF. The CDR3 DNA reads as TGTGCCAGCAGCCCCGACAGGGGCCAAGGTTACGAGCAGTACTTC.

The chain employs TRBV12-3 or TRBV12-4 and TRBJ1-1; 10 bases agree with TRBD1. CDR3 length: 14 residues. The J segment lost 8 bases and the V segment lost 6 bases, leaving 9 bases of the junction unmatched. For the CDR3, the DNA is TGTGCCAGCAGCCCGGGACAGGGGAGAAGGGAAGCTTTCTTT. Its translation is CASSPGQGRREAFF.

The gene calls are TRBV9 and TRBJ1-4; TRBD1 agrees at 10 bases. Germline CDR1 is SGDLS and CDR2 is YYNGEE. The ends lost 0 bases at V and 7 bases at J; junction bases unmatched: 6. There are 16 residues in the CDR3. CDR3: CASSVGSGQGSEKLFF. The CDR3 bases are TGTGCCAGCAGCGTAGGTTCGGGACAGGGGTCTGAAAAACTGTTTTTT.

This clonotype was detected a few times. This chain links TRBV4-1 with TRBJ2-5; 8 nucleotides line up with TRBD2. CDR3 length: 17 amino acids. J lost 1 base, V lost 0 bases, and 7 bases had no gene match. Germline V gene lookup returns CDR1 MGHRA and CDR2 YSYEKL. CDR3 protein: CASSQDRLRGAQETQYF. CDR3 in DNA: TGCGCCAGCAGCCAAGATAGACTGCGGGGGGCCCAAGAGACCCAGTACTTC.